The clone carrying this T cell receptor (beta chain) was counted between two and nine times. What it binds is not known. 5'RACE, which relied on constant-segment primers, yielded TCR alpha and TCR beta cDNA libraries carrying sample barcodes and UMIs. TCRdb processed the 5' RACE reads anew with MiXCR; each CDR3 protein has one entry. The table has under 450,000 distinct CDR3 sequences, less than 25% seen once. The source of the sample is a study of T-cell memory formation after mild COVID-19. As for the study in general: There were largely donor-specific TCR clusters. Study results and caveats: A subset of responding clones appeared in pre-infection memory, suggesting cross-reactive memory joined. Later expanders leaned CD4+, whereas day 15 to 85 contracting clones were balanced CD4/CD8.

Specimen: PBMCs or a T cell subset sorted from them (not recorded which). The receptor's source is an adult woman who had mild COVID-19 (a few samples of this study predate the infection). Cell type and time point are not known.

The CDR3 DNA follows: TGTGCCAGTAGCCCTAGGTTGGGAAGCATTCAGTACTTC. It translates to CASSPRLGSIQYF. The J gene is TRBJ2-4, the V gene TRBV19; D gene uncertain. Germline V gene sequence: CDR1 LNHDA, CDR2 SQIVND (reference sequence). The CDR3 runs to 13 residues. With 6 bases removed from V and 9 bases from J, the gap between germline ends came to 15 bases.